The clone carrying this T cell receptor beta chain was seen only a few times. The sample originates from a study of patients and donors after allogeneic stem cell transplantation. In germline, CDR1 is SGHRS, CDR2 YFSETQ. This CDR3 is built from 14 residues. V trimming: 0 bases; J trimming: 6 bases; junction bases outside the gene matches: 0. TCRdb processed the RT-PCR reads anew with MiXCR; each CDR3 protein has one entry. The sample lists a few hundred thousand distinct CDR3 sequences; less than 50% were seen once. The V and J genes are TRBV5-1 and TRBJ1-4; 9 bases align to TRBD1. Sequencing used blood, either unsorted or a sorted T cell fraction (not recorded which). The TCR sequence derives from a human donor who was either an allogeneic HSCT recipient or a stem cell or donor lymphocyte infusion donor (not recorded which). It is not recorded whose cells these are; they may come from a transplant donor. The DNA of the CDR3 is TGCGCCAGCAGCTTGGGGACAGGGGATGAAAAACTGTTTTTT. This gives the protein CASSLGTGDEKLFF.